The next 27 T cell receptor beta chains were all read from a single sample in a study of response to subunit inactivated influenza vaccine. TCRdb reanalysed the RT-PCR reads using MiXCR and keeps one entry per CDR3 protein. The repertoire holds under 800,000 distinct CDR3 sequences, more than 11% seen once, with less than 7% in the top ten. Sample: PBMCs from blood, taken 14 days before vaccination. These TCRs come from a man aged 45-65 years who received an inactivated influenza vaccine.

At least ten counts were recorded for this clonotype. The V gene is TRBV9, the J gene TRBJ2-2, with D hard to call. The V gene's germline CDR1 is SGDLS and CDR2 YYNGEE. Trimming removed 6 bases at V and 0 bases at J, with 3 bases between. The length of the CDR3 is 12 residues. The chain's CDR3 is CASNPNTGELFF. The DNA of the CDR3 is TGTGCCAGCAATCCGAACACCGGGGAGCTGTTTTTT.

The rearrangement uses TRBV7-2 and TRBJ2-7; D tentatively fits TRBD1 or TRBD2 (5 bases each). Trimming shortened V by 1 base and J by 1 base, and 14 bases separated the two germline ends. This CDR3 has 16 amino acids. CDR1 SGHTA and CDR2 FQGNSA come from the germline V gene. CDR3 sequence (DNA): TGTGCCAGCAGCTTAGTTCCAGGGAGCTTGTCCTACGAGCAGTACTTC. Translated: CASSLVPGSLSYEQYF.

This chain joins TRBV10-3 and TRBJ2-7; the D call may be TRBD1 or TRBD2 (5 bases each). Looked up from germline, CDR1 is ENHRY and CDR2 is SYGVKD. The V gene lost 7 bases and the J gene lost 5 bases, with 15 bases spanning the gap. The CDR3 loop spans 13 amino acids. Here the CDR3 reads CAITQGEVNEQYF. The CDR3 bases are TGTGCCATCACCCAGGGAGAAGTCAACGAGCAGTACTTC.

This sequence joins TRBV7-8 and TRBJ2-3; no reliable D call. Germline CDR1 and CDR2: SGHVS and FQNEAQ. V lost 2 bases to trimming and J lost 3 bases, with 12 bases between them. CDR3 length: 15 amino acids. The CDR3 DNA reads TGTGCCAGCAGCTTACTAGGCCCAAAGACAGATACGCAGTATTTT. It encodes CASSLLGPKTDTQYF.

The chain has TRBV3-1 and TRBJ1-6; a possible D gene is TRBD1 (5 bases). Germline V gives CDR1 LGHDT, CDR2 YNNKEL (reference sequence). V shed 0 bases and J shed 7 bases, with 10 bases lying between them. CDR3 size: 15 residues. In DNA form, the CDR3 reads TGTGCCAGCAGCCAAGAACGGGGGTGGAATTCACCCCTCCACTTT. It specifies CASSQERGWNSPLHF.

This chain links TRBV4-1 with TRBJ1-5; unclear D gene. The germline gives CDR1 MGHRA, CDR2 YSYEKL. The CDR3 sequence is 14 residues long. The V end lost 4 bases, the J end lost 7 bases, and 14 bases lay between the germline ends. As DNA, the CDR3 is TGCGCCAGCAGCCCTGGGGAGGGCGGCCAGCCCCAGCATTTT. This sequence encodes CASSPGEGGQPQHF.

The chain links TRBV7-2 to TRBJ1-5; D is unclear. From germline, CDR1 is SGHTA and CDR2 FQGNSA. The CDR3 covers 13 residues. Trimming stripped 5 bases from V and 1 base from J, with 6 bases between. The CDR3 region has the DNA TGTGCCAGCAGCGTATGGAGCAATCAGCCCCAGCATTTT. Translating gives CASSVWSNQPQHF. Drawing the rest from reference TRBV7-2 and TRBJ1-5, the complete variable domain is GAGVSQSPSNKVTEKGKDVELRCDPISGHTALYWYRQSLGQGLEFLIYFQGNSAPDKSGLPSDRFSAERTGGSVSTLTIQRTQQEDSAVYLCASSVWSNQPQHFGDGTRLSIL.

There are a few counts of this clonotype. In DNA form, the CDR3 reads TGTGCCAGCAGCCCGAGTTTTAACAGGGCGAATGGCTACACCTTC. Translating gives CASSPSFNRANGYTF. The chain combines TRBV7-9 with TRBJ1-2, with D possibly matching TRBD1 (6 bases). V gave up 5 bases and J gave up 6 bases, with 19 bases separating them. This CDR3 spans 15 amino acids. Germline values: CDR1 SEHNR, CDR2 FQNEAQ (reference sequence).

The sample holds a few counts of this clonotype. The V gene is TRBV6-1, the J gene TRBJ2-3; 7 bases map to TRBD2. This CDR3 is built from 15 residues. In germline, CDR1 is MNHNS, CDR2 SASEGT. V was pared by 8 bases and J by 1 base, with 9 bases of the junction left unmatched. The CDR3 loop is CASWGSGIRTDTQYF. DNA for the CDR3: TGTGCCAGCTGGGGAAGCGGGATACGCACAGATACGCAGTATTTT.

The chain combines TRBV4-2 with TRBJ1-5, with D unclear. With 4 bases removed from V and 0 bases from J, the gap between germline ends came to 10 bases. Germline-derived CDR1 and CDR2 are LGHNA and YNFKEQ. The length of the CDR3 is 15 residues. CDR3 sequence: CASSPSHGSNQPQHF. The DNA for the CDR3 is TGTGCCAGCAGCCCCTCCCACGGTAGCAATCAGCCCCAGCATTTT.

This clonotype occurred many times. The chain combines TRBV27 with TRBJ1-2; D remains unclear. CDR1 is MNHEY and CDR2 is SMNVEV in the germline V gene (reference sequence). The CDR3 has 13 amino acids. Trimming removed 2 bases from V and 1 base from J, with 5 bases in between. The CDR3 sequence: CASSLALNYGYTF. The DNA for the CDR3 is TGTGCCAGCAGTTTAGCCCTTAACTATGGCTACACCTTC.

The gene calls are TRBV4-2 and TRBJ1-2, with D tentatively TRBD1 (6 bases). V was cut by 0 bases and J by 1 base, with 15 bases left in between. Germline V CDR1 and CDR2: LGHNA, YNFKEQ. This CDR3 contains 17 residues. CDR3 protein: CASSQDGTTDVNYGYTF. CDR3 DNA sequence: TGTGCCAGCAGCCAAGATGGGACAACGGACGTTAACTATGGCTACACCTTC.

V usage is TRBV18 and J usage is TRBJ2-1; D possibly uses TRBD1 or TRBD2 (5 bases each). Between the trimmed V and J ends, which lost 0 bases and 10 bases, there was a span of 10 bases. Germline V gene lookup returns CDR1 KGHSH and CDR2 LQKENI. The CDR3 length is 13 residues. CDR3 in DNA: TGTGCCAGCTCACCACCGGGGGATAGGGAGCAGTTCTTC. Residues: CASSPPGDREQFF.

This clonotype was seen a handful of times. The gene calls are TRBV18 and TRBJ2-1, with D possibly TRBD2 on 7 matching bases. The CDR3 runs 19 residues. Germline values: CDR1 KGHSH, CDR2 LQKENI. Trimming cost V 2 bases and J 5 bases, with 25 bases left between them. The CDR3 region has the DNA TGTGCCAGCTCACCAGAGACGCCGGCGCCGGGGGGCTCTCACAATGAGCAGTTCTTC. This encodes CASSPETPAPGGSHNEQFF.

The CDR3 region has the DNA TGCGCCAGCAGCTTGGCTATCCGGGACAGGGGTGAGGAGACCCAGTACTTC. Its translation: CASSLAIRDRGEETQYF. The chain carries TRBV5-1 and TRBJ2-5; 10 positions agree with TRBD1. This CDR3 has 17 residues. The germline CDR1 and CDR2 sequences are SGHRS and YFSETQ. The V and J ends lost 0 bases and 5 bases, in that order; junction bases with no gene match: 10.

This clonotype was counted between two and nine times. V gene TRBV3-1 combines with J gene TRBJ2-4, with a possible D match to TRBD1 (6 bases). The CDR3 is made up of 16 amino acids. V dropped 4 bases and J dropped 0 bases, with 13 bases sitting between them. Germline CDR1 is LGHDT and CDR2 is YNNKEL (reference sequence). The DNA for the CDR3 is TGTGCCAGCAGCCCAGGACAGTTCTTAGCCAAAAACATTCAGTACTTC. It yields the protein CASSPGQFLAKNIQYF.

The gene calls are TRBV20-1 and TRBJ1-2; 10 positions match TRBD1. V lost 6 bases, J lost 2 bases, and 12 bases stayed unmatched. The CDR3 contains 16 residues. The germline V gene has CDR1 DFQATT and CDR2 SNEGSKA (reference sequence). The CDR3 DNA is TGCAGTGCCCTAGGGACAGGGGCCCTTTCCAACTATGGCTACACCTTC. Translation: CSALGTGALSNYGYTF.

The gene calls are TRBV7-9 and TRBJ2-1; no firm D call. The CDR3 is 16 residues long. The V gene's germline CDR1 is SEHNR and CDR2 FQNEAQ (reference sequence). V was cut by 8 bases and J by 3 bases, with 20 bases left in between. CDR3 sequence (DNA): TGTGCCAGCGGCCTTACGTTACAGTTAGTCTACAATGAGCAGTTCTTC. Its translation is CASGLTLQLVYNEQFF.

The sample holds many counts of this clonotype. The chain carries TRBV29-1 and TRBJ2-7; D is ambiguous. Trimming cost V 7 bases and J 3 bases, with 10 bases left between them. This CDR3 spans 11 amino acids. Looked up from germline, CDR1 is SQVTM and CDR2 is ANQGSEA. CDR3 sequence reads: CSALDGYEQYF. DNA for the CDR3: TGCAGCGCGCTGGACGGCTACGAGCAGTACTTC.

This clonotype has only a few counts. The chain links TRBV7-7 to TRBJ1-1, with TRBD1 matching over 9 bases. With V trimmed by 5 bases and J by 5 bases, 6 bases remained unmatched. Germline CDR1 is SSHAT and CDR2 is FNYEAQ (reference sequence). The CDR3 is made up of 14 amino acids. The CDR3 DNA follows: TGTGCCAGCAGCACCGGACAGGGGAGAACTGAAGCTTTCTTT. It yields the protein CASSTGQGRTEAFF.

The V gene is TRBV29-1, the J gene TRBJ2-7, with D perhaps matching TRBD1 or TRBD2 (6 bases each). CDR3 length equals 13 residues. Germline CDR1 SQVTM, CDR2 ANQGSEA. Deletions cut 6 bases from V and 3 bases from J, with 15 bases between. The CDR3 loop is CSVAGGAIYEQYF. CDR3 nucleotide sequence: TGCAGCGTAGCCGGGGGCGCGATCTACGAGCAGTACTTC.

This clonotype has at least ten counts. The rearrangement uses TRBV18 and TRBJ2-3; unclear D gene. This CDR3 has 12 amino acids. The germline V and J ends were trimmed by 0 bases and 3 bases, with 1 base remaining between them. CDR1 and CDR2 (germline): KGHSH, LQKENI. The CDR3 reads CASSPPTDTQYF. The CDR3 nucleotides are TGTGCCAGCTCACCACCTACAGATACGCAGTATTTT.

The rearrangement links TRBV6-2 or TRBV6-3 to TRBJ2-2, with 9 bases identical to TRBD2. Germline V gives CDR1 MNHEY, CDR2 SVGEGT. This CDR3 contains 18 residues. With 4 bases clipped from V and 2 bases from J, the junction kept 11 bases outside the gene matches. The CDR3: CASSFPTSGIGNTGELFF. The CDR3 region has the DNA TGTGCCAGCAGTTTCCCGACTAGCGGAATTGGAAACACCGGGGAGCTGTTTTTT.

This clonotype was counted only a few times. The chain carries TRBV4-2 and TRBJ2-7, with unresolved D. V shed 0 bases and J shed 2 bases, with 11 bases lying between them. CDR1 is LGHNA, CDR2 YNFKEQ, per germline. The CDR3 sequence is 15 residues long. Written as DNA, the CDR3 is TGTGCCAGCAGCCAAGATCTCGCGAGAACCTACGAGCAGTACTTC. Translation: CASSQDLARTYEQYF.

This clonotype has just one count. V is TRBV7-9 and J is TRBJ1-2; D unresolved. The germline V gene encodes CDR1 SEHNR and CDR2 FQNEAQ (reference sequence). The germline V and J ends were trimmed by 5 bases and 8 bases, with 9 bases remaining between them. The CDR3 extends over 11 amino acids. The CDR3 region has the DNA TGTGCCAGCAGCCTCAATCGGGGCTACACCTTC. It encodes CASSLNRGYTF.

This clonotype was counted many times. The rearrangement links TRBV2 to TRBJ2-1, with TRBD2 matching 14 bases. J lost 7 bases, V lost 5 bases, and 1 base had no gene match. CDR3 length: 14 amino acids. Germline-derived CDR1 and CDR2 are SNHLY and FYNNEI. The chain's CDR3 is CASSRTSGRNEQFF. CDR3 DNA sequence: TGTGCCAGCAGTCGGACTAGCGGGAGGAATGAGCAGTTCTTC.

The chain uses TRBV18 and TRBJ2-4; 9 bases are a match to TRBD1. V dropped 0 bases and J dropped 2; count of bases not matched to a gene: 8. CDR3 length equals 18 residues. CDR1 is KGHSH and CDR2 is LQKENI in the germline V gene. The CDR3 coding sequence is TGTGCCAGCTCACCACCGATGGGACAGGGAGGGTCCAAAAACATTCAGTACTTC. Translated: CASSPPMGQGGSKNIQYF.